The clone carrying this TCR beta chain has a handful of counts. The target antigen is unknown. Trimming shortened V by 4 bases and J by 2 bases, and 9 bases separated the two germline ends. From germline, CDR1 is MNHNS and CDR2 SASEGT. The CDR3 is made up of 14 amino acids. The method was immunoSEQ multiplex PCR; TCRdb's version includes in-frame clones alone and lacks a portion of them. Seen here are 150,000 to 200,000 clones, roughly 86% observed once, and the top ten hold more than 3.5%. The donors were members of the validation cohort comprising about 120 subjects, separate from the roughly 670-subject first cohort. The data are from a study of cytomegalovirus exposure and HLA in healthy donors. About the study: The 90 to 150 validation repertoires used the same platform as the roughly 670 first-cohort repertoires, a later analysis reported.

Study outcomes and limitations: Subsequent analysis revealed that first-cohort TCR clusters tended to co-occur in the roughly 120 validation repertoires. Rare sequences made up most TCRs, while some public TCRs were found in many donors.

This receptor was identified in a man between 18 and 29 years old in good health and CMV-seropositive. This sequence joins TRBV6-1 and TRBJ2-4, with D possibly matching TRBD1 (6 bases). Sample: PBMCs. The CDR3: CASSGQDTKNIQYF. CDR3 DNA: TGTGCCAGCAGTGGACAGGATACCAAAAACATTCAGTACTTC.